The 8 T cell receptor beta chains reported below all come from one sample, sequenced in a study of T cells in Graves' hyperthyroidism and ophthalmopathy. Regions amplified from RNA transcripts were the TCR beta CDR3 regions. During a first-round RT-PCR of the TCR CDR3, the HTBI primer set was used. TCRdb used MiXCR to reprocess the multiplex PCR reads, holding one entry per CDR3 protein. The table shows about 290,000 distinct CDR3 sequences, with roughly 13% occurring only once. The source material was blood. All receptors come from a woman in her forties with Graves' hyperthyroidism.

This clonotype was found many times. This sequence joins TRBV12-3 or TRBV12-4 and TRBJ2-3, with 11 nucleotides matching TRBD2. The ends lost 7 bases at V and 3 bases at J; junction bases unmatched: 3. The CDR3 consists of 14 residues. CDR3 residues: CASMGTSGTDTQYF. The CDR3 nucleotides read TGTGCCAGCATGGGGACTAGCGGAACAGATACGCAGTATTTT.

This clonotype was detected many times. The V gene is TRBV2, the J gene TRBJ2-5; D gene unclear. CDR3 length: 13 amino acids. V was pared by 3 bases and J by 13 bases, with 18 bases between. Per the germline V gene, CDR1 is SNHLY and CDR2 is FYNNEI. DNA of the CDR3: TGTGCCAGCAGTGACCGCCCATACCCCACTGGGTACTTC. This translates into CASSDRPYPTGYF.

This clonotype was observed a few times. V gene TRBV12-3 or TRBV12-4 combines with J gene TRBJ1-6; 7 nucleotides agree with TRBD1. J lost 13 bases, V lost 5 bases, and 8 bases had no gene match. The CDR3 extends over 13 amino acids. This CDR3 is CASSPDRVKPLHF. CDR3 DNA sequence: TGTGCCAGCAGTCCTGACAGGGTCAAGCCCCTCCACTTT.

This clonotype has ten or more counts. The genes are TRBV11-2 and TRBJ1-1, with unresolved D. Germline-derived CDR1 and CDR2 are SGHAT and FQNNGV. V lost 6 bases and J 4 bases, leaving 12 bases between the germline ends. This CDR3 region has 13 residues. This CDR3 reads CASRIGLSTEAFF. DNA for the CDR3: TGTGCCAGCAGGATCGGACTATCCACTGAAGCTTTCTTT. Variable domain in full (rest from reference TRBV11-2 and TRBJ1-1): EAGVAQSPRYKIIEKRQSVAFWCNPISGHATLYWYQQILGQGPKLLIQFQNNGVVDDSQLPKDRFSAERLKGVDSTLKIQPAKLEDSAVYLCASRIGLSTEAFFGQGTRLTVV.

This clonotype has at least ten counts. The chain is built from TRBV29-1 and TRBJ2-2; D remains ambiguous. Per germline, CDR1 SQVTM and CDR2 ANQGSEA. With 5 bases removed from V and 0 bases from J, the gap between germline ends came to 7 bases. The CDR3 sequence is 13 residues long. The CDR3 nucleotides read TGCAGCGTTCAGCAGGCGAACACCGGGGAGCTGTTTTTT. It yields the protein CSVQQANTGELFF.

This clonotype was counted between two and nine times. This may stem from a read error, because a much larger clone lies one nucleotide away. The chain is built from TRBV12-3 or TRBV12-4 and TRBJ2-7; perhaps TRBD2 as D (5 bases). The CDR3 covers 13 residues. CDR3 amino acids: CAGSAGFDGEQYF. CDR3 nucleotides: TGTGCCGGCAGCGCGGGCTTCGACGGCGAGCAGTACTTC.

This clonotype has ten or more counts. This sequence joins TRBV10-3 and TRBJ1-5, with D uncertain. The V gene's germline CDR1 is ENHRY and CDR2 SYGVKD. The CDR3 is made up of 13 amino acids. The V end was cut by 0 bases, the J end by 1 base, with 1 base between. DNA of the CDR3: TGTGCCATCAGTGAGTCGAGCAATCAGCCCCAGCATTTT. This translates into CAISESSNQPQHF.

J is TRBJ2-2 and V is TRBV9; D is unresolved. Germline-derived CDR1 and CDR2 are SGDLS and YYNGEE. V was trimmed by 0 bases and J by 9 bases, leaving 12 bases between them. The CDR3 loop spans 14 amino acids. This CDR3 is CASSVAYRGRELFF. The CDR3, as DNA: TGTGCCAGCAGCGTAGCTTATCGAGGACGGGAGCTGTTTTTT.